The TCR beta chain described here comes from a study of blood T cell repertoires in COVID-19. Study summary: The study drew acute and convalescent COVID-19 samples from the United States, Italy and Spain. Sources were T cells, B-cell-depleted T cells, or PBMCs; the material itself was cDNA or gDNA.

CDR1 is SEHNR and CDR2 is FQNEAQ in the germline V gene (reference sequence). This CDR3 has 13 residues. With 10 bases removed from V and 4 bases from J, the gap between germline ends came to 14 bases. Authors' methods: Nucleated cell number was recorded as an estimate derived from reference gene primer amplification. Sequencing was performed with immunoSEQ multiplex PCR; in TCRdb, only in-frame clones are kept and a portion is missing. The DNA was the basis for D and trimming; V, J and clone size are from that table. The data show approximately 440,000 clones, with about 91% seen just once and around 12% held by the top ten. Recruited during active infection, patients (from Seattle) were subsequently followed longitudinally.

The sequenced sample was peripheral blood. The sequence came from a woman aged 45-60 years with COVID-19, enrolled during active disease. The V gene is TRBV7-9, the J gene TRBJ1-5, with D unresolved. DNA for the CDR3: TGTGCCACCTCGAGGGCCACGAATCAGCCCCAGCATTTT. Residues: CATSRATNQPQHF.